This entry is about one TCR beta chain. Its antigen is unidentified. TCRdb reprocessed the 5' RACE reads with MiXCR, giving one entry per CDR3 protein. There are around 320,000 distinct CDR3 sequences in the sample; roughly 13% occur only once, and around a fifth lies in the top ten. These data are taken from a study of T-cell memory formation after mild COVID-19. Whole-study findings and limits: Contracting CD4+ clones sat mainly in CM and EM; CD8+ in EMRA.

V lost 0 bases, J lost 1 base, and 9 bases lay in between. The CDR3 loop spans 14 amino acids. Germline V gene sequence: CDR1 DFQATT, CDR2 SNEGSKA (reference sequence). V usage is TRBV20-1 and J usage is TRBJ1-1, with D possibly being TRBD1 (5 bases). This clonotype originated in a man aged 18 to 30 who had mild COVID-19 (a few samples of this study predate the infection). Cell type and time point are not known. Material for sequencing was PBMCs or a T cell subset sorted from them (not recorded which). The CDR3 spells CSARDRGGNTEAFF. The CDR3 DNA sequence: TGCAGTGCTAGAGATCGTGGGGGGAACACTGAAGCTTTCTTT.